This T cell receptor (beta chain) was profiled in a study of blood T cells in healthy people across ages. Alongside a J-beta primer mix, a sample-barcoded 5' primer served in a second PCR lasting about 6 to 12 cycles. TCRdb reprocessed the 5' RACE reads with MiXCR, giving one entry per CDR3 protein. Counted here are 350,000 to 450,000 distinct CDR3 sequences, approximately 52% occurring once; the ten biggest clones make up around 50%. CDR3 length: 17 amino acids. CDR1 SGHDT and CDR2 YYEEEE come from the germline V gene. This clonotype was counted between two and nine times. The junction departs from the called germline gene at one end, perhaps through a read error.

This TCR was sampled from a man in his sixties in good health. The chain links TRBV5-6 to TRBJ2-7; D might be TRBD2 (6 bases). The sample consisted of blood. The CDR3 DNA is TGTACCAGCAGCTTATCCCGCGGAGGGTGGGTGTCTTACGAGCAGTACTTC. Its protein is CTSSLSRGGWVSYEQYF.